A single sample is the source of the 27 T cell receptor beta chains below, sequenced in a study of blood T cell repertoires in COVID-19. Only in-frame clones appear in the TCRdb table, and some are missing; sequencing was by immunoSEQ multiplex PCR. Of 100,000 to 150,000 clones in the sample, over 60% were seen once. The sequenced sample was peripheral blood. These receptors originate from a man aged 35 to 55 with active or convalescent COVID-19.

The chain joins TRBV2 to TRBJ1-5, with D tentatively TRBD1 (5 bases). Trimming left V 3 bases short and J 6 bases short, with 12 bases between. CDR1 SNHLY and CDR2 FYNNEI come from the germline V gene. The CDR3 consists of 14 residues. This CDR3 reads CASSDGAGSQPQHF. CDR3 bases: TGTGCCAGCAGTGATGGGGCGGGGAGTCAGCCCCAGCATTTT.

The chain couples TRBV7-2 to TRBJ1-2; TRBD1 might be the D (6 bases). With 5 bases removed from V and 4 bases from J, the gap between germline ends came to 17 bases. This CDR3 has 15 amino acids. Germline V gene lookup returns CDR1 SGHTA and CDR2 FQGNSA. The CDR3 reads CASSHRDTRRYGYTF. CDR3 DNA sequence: TGTGCCAGCAGCCACCGGGACACGCGTCGCTATGGCTACACCTTC. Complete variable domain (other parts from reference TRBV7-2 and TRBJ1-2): GAGVSQSPSNKVTEKGKDVELRCDPISGHTALYWYRQSLGQGLEFLIYFQGNSAPDKSGLPSDRFSAERTGGSVSTLTIQRTQQEDSAVYLCASSHRDTRRYGYTFGSGTRLTVV.

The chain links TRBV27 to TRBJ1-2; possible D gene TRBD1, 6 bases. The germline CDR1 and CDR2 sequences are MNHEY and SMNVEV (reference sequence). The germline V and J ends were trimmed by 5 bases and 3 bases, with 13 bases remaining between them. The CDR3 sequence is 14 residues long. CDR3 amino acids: CASSPDRQDYGYTF. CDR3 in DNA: TGTGCCAGCAGTCCAGATAGACAGGACTATGGCTACACCTTC.

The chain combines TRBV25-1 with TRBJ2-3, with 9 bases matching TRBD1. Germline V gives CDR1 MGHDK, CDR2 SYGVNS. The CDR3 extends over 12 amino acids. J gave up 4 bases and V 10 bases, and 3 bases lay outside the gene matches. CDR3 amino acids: CATWTGADTQYF. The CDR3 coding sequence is TGTGCCACGTGGACAGGGGCAGATACGCAGTATTTT.

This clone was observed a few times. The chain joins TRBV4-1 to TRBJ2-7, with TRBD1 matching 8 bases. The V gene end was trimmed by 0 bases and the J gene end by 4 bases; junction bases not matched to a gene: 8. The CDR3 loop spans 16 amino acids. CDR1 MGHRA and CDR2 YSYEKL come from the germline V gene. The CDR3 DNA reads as TGCGCCAGCAGCCAAGAACGGGTCAGGGGGCTGTACGAGCAGTACTTC. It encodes CASSQERVRGLYEQYF.

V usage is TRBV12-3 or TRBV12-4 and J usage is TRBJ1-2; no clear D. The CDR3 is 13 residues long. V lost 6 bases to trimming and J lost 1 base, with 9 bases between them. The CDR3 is CASSRDFNYGYTF. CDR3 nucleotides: TGTGCCAGCAGCCGCGATTTTAACTATGGCTACACCTTC.

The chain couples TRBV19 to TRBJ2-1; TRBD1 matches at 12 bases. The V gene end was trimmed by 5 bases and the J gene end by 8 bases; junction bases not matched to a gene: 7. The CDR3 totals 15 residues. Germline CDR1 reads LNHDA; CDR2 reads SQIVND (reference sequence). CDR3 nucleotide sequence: TGTGCCAGTAGTGTCGGGACAGGGGGCTTCGATGAGCAGTTCTTC. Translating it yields CASSVGTGGFDEQFF.

The CDR3 DNA is TGTGCCAGCTCACCCCGGGACTCTGGCGGAGATGGCTACACCTTC. Translating gives CASSPRDSGGDGYTF. The V and J genes are TRBV18 and TRBJ1-2, with D possibly TRBD1 on 5 matching bases. From germline, CDR1 is KGHSH and CDR2 LQKENI. Deletions cut 3 bases from V and 6 bases from J, with 17 bases between. The CDR3 is made up of 15 amino acids.

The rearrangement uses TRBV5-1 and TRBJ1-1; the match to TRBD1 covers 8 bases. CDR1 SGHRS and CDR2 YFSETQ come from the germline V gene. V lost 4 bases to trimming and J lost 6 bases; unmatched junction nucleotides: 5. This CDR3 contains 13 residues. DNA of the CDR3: TGCGCCAGCAGCACCACAGGGGGGGCTGAAGCTTTCTTT. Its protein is CASSTTGGAEAFF.

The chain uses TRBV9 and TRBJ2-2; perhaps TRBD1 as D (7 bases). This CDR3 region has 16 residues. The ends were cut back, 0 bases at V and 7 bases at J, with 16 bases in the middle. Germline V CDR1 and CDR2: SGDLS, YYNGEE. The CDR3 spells CASSVASRQGGGELFF. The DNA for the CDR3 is TGTGCCAGCAGCGTAGCCAGTCGACAGGGAGGCGGGGAGCTGTTTTTT.

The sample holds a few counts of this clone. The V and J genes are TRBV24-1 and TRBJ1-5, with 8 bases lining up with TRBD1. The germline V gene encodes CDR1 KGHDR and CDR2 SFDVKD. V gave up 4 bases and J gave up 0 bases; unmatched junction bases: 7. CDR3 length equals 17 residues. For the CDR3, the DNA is TGTGCCACCAGTGAGCCGGGACAGGATTATAGCAATCAGCCCCAGCATTTT. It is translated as CATSEPGQDYSNQPQHF.

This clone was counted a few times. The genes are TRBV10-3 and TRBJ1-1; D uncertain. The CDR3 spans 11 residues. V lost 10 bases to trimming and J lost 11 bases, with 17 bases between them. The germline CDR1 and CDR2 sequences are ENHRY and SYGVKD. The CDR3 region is CATEGNGRAFF. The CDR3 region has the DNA TGTGCCACGGAGGGAAACGGCCGGGCTTTCTTT.

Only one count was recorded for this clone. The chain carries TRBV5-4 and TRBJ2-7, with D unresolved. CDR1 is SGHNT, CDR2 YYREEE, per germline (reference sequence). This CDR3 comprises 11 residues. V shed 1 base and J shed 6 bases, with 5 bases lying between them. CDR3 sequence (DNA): TGTGCCAGCAGCTTGTATAGCGAGCAGTACTTC. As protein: CASSLYSEQYF.

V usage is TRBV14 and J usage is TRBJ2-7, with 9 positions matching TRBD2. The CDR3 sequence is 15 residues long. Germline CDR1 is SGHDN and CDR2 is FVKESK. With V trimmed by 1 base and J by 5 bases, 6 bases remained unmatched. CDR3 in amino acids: CASSQGGRVLDEQYF. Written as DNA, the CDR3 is TGTGCCAGCAGCCAAGGCGGGAGGGTTCTAGACGAGCAGTACTTC.

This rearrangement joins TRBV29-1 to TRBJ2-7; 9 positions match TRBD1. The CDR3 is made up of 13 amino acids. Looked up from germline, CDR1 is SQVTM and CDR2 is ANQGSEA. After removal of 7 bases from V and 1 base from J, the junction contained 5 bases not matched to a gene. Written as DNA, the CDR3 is TGCAGCGCACTGACAGGGGGGTCCTACGAGCAGTACTTC. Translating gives CSALTGGSYEQYF.

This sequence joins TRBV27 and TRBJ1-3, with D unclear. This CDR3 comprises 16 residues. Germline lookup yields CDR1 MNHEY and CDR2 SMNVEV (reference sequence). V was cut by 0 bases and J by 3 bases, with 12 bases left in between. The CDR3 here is CASSLSQLGGGNTIYF. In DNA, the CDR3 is TGTGCCAGCAGTTTATCCCAGCTCGGAGGTGGAAACACCATATATTTT.

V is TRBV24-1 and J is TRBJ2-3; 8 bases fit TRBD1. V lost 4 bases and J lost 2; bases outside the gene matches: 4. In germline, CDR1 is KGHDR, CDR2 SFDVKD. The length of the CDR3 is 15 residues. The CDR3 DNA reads TGTGCCACCAGTGAGTCAGGGGGCCCCACAGATACGCAGTATTTT. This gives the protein CATSESGGPTDTQYF.

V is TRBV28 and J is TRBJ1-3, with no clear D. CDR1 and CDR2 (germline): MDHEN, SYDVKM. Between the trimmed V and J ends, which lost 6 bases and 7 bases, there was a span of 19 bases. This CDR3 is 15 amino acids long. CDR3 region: CASSSADGSRNTIYF. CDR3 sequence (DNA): TGTGCCAGCAGCTCAGCGGACGGCTCCCGGAACACCATATATTTT.

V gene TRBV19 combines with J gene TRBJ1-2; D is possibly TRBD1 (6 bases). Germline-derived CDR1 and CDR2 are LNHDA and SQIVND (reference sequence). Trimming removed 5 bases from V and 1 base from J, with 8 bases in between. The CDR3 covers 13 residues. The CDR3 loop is CASSLDSNYGYTF. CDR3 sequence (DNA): TGTGCCAGTAGTCTGGACAGTAACTATGGCTACACCTTC.

For the CDR3, the DNA is TGCGCCAGCAGCTGGGCGGGGGTGACTGAAGCTTTCTTT. This codes for CASSWAGVTEAFF. The chain has TRBV5-1 and TRBJ1-1, with TRBD1 as a possible D gene (5 bases). V dropped 3 bases and J dropped 5 bases, with 11 bases sitting between them. The CDR3 sequence is 13 residues long. Germline assignment: CDR1 SGHRS and CDR2 YFSETQ.

The CDR3 coding sequence is TGCGCCAGCAGCCAAATGGGGGGACAGGGTAATTCACCCCTCCACTTT. This gives the protein CASSQMGGQGNSPLHF. The rearrangement joins TRBV5-1 to TRBJ1-6; 9 bases are shared with TRBD1. V shed 4 bases and J 6 bases; nucleotides not matched to a gene: 8. The CDR3 runs to 16 residues. Germline loops: CDR1 SGHRS, CDR2 YFSETQ.

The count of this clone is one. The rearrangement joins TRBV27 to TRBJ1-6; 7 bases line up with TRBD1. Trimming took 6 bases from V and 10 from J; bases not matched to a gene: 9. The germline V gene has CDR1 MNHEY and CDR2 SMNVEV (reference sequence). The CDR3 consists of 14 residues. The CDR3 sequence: CASRQGTLGSPLHF. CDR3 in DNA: TGTGCCAGCAGACAGGGGACCTTGGGGTCACCCCTCCACTTT.

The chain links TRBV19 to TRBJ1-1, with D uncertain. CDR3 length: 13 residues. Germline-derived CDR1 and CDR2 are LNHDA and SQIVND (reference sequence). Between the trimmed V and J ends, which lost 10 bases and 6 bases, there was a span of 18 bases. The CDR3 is CATKEGKLAEAFF. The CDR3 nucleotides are TGTGCCACCAAAGAGGGAAAGTTGGCTGAAGCTTTCTTT. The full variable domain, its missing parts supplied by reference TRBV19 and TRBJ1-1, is DGGITQSPKYLFRKEGQNVTLSCEQNLNHDAMYWYRQDPGQGLRLIYYSQIVNDFQKGDIAEGYSVSREKKESFPLTVTSAQKNPTAFYLCATKEGKLAEAFFGQGTRLTVV.

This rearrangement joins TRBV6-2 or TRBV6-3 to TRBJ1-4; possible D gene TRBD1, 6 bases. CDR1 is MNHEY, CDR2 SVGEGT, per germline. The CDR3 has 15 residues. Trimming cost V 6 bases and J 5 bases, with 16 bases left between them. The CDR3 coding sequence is TGTGCCAGCAGCCTCGTTCGACAGGAAAATGAAAAACTGTTTTTT. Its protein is CASSLVRQENEKLFF.

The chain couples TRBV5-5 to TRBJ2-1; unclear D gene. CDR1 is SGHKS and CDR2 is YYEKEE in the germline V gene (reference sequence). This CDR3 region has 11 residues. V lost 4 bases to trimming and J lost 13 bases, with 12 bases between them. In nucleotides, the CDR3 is TGTGCCAGCAGCCTGGCTTTAGAACAGTTCTTC. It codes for CASSLALEQFF.

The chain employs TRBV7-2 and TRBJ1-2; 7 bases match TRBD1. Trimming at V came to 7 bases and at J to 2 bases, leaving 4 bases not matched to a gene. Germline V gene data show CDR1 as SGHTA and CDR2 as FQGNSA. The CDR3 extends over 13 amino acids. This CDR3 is CASTLGQNYGYTF. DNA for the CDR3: TGTGCCAGCACCTTGGGACAGAACTATGGCTACACCTTC.

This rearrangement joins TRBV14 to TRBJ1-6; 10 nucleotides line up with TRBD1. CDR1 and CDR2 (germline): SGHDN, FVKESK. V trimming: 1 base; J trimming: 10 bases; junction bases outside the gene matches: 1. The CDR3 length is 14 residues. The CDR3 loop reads CASSQVGQGSPLHF. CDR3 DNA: TGTGCCAGCAGCCAAGTGGGACAGGGGTCACCCCTCCACTTT.